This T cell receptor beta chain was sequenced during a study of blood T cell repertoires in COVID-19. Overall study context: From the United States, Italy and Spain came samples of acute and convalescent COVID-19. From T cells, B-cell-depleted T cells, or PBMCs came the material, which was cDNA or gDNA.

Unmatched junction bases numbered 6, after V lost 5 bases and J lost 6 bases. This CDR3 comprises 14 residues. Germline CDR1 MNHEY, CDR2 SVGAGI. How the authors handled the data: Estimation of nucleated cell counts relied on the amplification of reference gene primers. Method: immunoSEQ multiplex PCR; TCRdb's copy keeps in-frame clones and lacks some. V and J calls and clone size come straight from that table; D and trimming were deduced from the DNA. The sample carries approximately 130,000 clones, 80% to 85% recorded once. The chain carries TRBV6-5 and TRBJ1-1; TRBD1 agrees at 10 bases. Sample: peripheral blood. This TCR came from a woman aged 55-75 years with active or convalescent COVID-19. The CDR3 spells CASSSSGTGAEAFF. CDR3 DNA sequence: TGTGCCAGCAGTAGCTCCGGGACAGGGGCTGAAGCTTTCTTT.